This T cell receptor beta chain was captured in a study of blood T cell repertoires in COVID-19. Study-wide context: Sources were T cells, B-cell-depleted T cells, or PBMCs; the material itself was cDNA or gDNA.

In the authors' workflow: From reference gene primer amplification, estimates of nucleated cell counts were derived. This table comes from immunoSEQ multiplex PCR, and its TCRdb copy is limited to in-frame clones, with some not included. For V, J and clone size, that table is used; D and trimming come from the DNA. The sample has about 190,000 clones; roughly 84% are singletons. Researchers sorted participants into cohorts using their self-reported clinical history. Within the 2 weeks before study entry, each person in the exposed group met a COVID-19 case. Trimming stripped 3 bases from V and 5 bases from J, with 11 bases between. Germline CDR1 SGHRS, CDR2 YFSETQ. The CDR3 covers 13 residues.

The sample consisted of PBMCs or T cells enriched from blood (not recorded which). This sequence originates from a woman younger than 45 who had been exposed to COVID-19. The V and J genes are TRBV5-1 and TRBJ2-5; D call uncertain. CDR3 residues: CASSSTPLETQYF. In DNA, the CDR3 is TGCGCCAGCAGCTCAACTCCTTTGGAGACCCAGTACTTC.